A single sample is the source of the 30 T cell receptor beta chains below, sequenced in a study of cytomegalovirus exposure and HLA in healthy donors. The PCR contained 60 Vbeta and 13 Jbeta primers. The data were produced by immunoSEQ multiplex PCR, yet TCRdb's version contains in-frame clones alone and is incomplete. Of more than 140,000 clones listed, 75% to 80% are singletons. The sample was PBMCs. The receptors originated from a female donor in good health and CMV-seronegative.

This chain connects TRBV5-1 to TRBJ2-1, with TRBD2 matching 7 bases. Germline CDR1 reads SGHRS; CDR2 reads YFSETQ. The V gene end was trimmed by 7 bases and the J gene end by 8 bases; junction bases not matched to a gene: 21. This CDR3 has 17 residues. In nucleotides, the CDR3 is TGCGCCAGCGGATCCGGACTAGGGCCCTTTCAATCGGATGAGCAGTTCTTC. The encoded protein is CASGSGLGPFQSDEQFF.

DNA for the CDR3: TGTGCCAGCAGCCAAGATAGGACGGGAGGGCCCGATGAGCAGTTCTTC. It specifies CASSQDRTGGPDEQFF. V and J are TRBV4-2 and TRBJ2-1, with 8 bases identical to TRBD2. The CDR3 contains 16 residues. The J segment lost 8 bases and the V segment lost 0 bases, leaving 9 bases of the junction unmatched. Germline values: CDR1 LGHNA, CDR2 YNFKEQ.

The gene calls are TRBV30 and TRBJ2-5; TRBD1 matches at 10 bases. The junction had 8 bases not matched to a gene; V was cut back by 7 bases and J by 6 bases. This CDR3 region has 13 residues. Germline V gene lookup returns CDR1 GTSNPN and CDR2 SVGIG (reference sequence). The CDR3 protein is CASDRGRGKTQYF. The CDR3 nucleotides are TGTGCCTCTGACAGGGGGCGAGGGAAGACCCAGTACTTC.

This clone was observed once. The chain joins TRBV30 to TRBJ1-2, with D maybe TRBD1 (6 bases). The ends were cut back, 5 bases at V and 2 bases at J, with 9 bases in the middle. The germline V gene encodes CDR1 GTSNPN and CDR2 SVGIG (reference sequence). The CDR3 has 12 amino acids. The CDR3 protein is CAWEQGNYGYTF. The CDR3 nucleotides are TGTGCCTGGGAACAGGGAAACTATGGCTACACCTTC.

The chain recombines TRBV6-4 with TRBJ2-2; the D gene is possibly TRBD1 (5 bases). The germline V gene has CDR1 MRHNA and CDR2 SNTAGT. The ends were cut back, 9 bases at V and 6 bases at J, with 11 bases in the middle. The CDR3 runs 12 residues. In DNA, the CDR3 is TGTGCCAGTTCCCAGGGTTCCGGGGAGCTGTTTTTT. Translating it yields CASSQGSGELFF.

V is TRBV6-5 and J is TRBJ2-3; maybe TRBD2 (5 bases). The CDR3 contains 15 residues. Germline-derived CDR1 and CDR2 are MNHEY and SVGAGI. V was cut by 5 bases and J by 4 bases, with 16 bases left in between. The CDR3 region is CASSAYGGGPDTQYF. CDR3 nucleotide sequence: TGTGCCAGCAGTGCGTACGGAGGAGGACCAGATACGCAGTATTTT.

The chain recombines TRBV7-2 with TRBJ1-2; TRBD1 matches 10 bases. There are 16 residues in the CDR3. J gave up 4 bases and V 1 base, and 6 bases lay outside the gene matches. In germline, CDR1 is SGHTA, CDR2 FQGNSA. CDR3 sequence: CASSLETGGASYGYTF. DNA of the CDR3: TGTGCCAGCAGCTTAGAGACAGGGGGCGCGAGCTATGGCTACACCTTC.

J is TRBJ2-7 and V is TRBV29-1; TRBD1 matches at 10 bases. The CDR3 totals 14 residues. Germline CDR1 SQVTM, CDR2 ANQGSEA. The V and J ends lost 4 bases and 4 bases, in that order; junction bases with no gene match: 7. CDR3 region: CSVGTGGVSYEQYF. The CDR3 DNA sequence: TGCAGCGTTGGGACAGGGGGGGTTTCGTACGAGCAGTACTTC.

Here the CDR3 DNA reads TGTGCCAGCAGCAGGGGGCCTTTTGACAACTATGGCTACACCTTC. This codes for CASSRGPFDNYGYTF. This chain connects TRBV5-5 to TRBJ1-2; 7 positions match TRBD1. CDR1 is SGHKS, CDR2 YYEKEE, per germline (reference sequence). V shed 4 bases, J shed 2 bases, and the junction held 8 bases outside the gene matches. The CDR3 length is 15 residues.

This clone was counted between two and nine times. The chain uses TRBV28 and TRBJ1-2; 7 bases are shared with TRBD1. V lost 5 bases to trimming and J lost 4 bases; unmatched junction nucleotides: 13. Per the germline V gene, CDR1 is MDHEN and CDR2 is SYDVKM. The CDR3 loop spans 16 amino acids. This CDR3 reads CASSTVLTGDTYGYTF. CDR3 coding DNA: TGTGCCAGCAGTACCGTCCTTACAGGGGACACCTATGGCTACACCTTC.

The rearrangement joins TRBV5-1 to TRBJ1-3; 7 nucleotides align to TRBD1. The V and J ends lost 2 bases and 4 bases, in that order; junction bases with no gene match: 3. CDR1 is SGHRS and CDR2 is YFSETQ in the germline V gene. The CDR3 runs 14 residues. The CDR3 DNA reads TGCGCCAGCAGCTTACAGGGGCCAGGAAACACCATATATTTT. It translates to CASSLQGPGNTIYF.

The CDR3 region is CATSRDSLGAGSNQPQHF. CDR3 sequence (DNA): TGTGCCACCAGCAGAGATTCGTTGGGGGCGGGTAGCAATCAGCCCCAGCATTTT. This chain connects TRBV15 to TRBJ1-5; TRBD1 might be the D (6 bases). The germline V gene has CDR1 LNHNV and CDR2 YYDKDF (reference sequence). This CDR3 region has 18 residues. V lost 0 bases to trimming and J lost 0 bases, with 15 bases between them.

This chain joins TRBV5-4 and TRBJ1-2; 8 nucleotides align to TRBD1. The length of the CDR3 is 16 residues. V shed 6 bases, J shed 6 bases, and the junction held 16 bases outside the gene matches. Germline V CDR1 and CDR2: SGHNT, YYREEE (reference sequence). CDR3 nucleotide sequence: TGTGCCAGCACCGCGGGACAGGCCCTCTCCGGGAATGGCTACACCTTC. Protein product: CASTAGQALSGNGYTF.

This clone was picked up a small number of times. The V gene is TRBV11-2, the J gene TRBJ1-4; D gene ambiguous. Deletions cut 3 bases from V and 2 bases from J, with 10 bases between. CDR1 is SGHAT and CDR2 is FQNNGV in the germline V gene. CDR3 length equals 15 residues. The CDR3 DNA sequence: TGTGCCAGCAGCTTCTCTGGTGGCACTAATGAAAAACTGTTTTTT. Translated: CASSFSGGTNEKLFF. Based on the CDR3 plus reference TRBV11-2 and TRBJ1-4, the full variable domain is EAGVAQSPRYKIIEKRQSVAFWCNPISGHATLYWYQQILGQGPKLLIQFQNNGVVDDSQLPKDRFSAERLKGVDSTLKIQPAKLEDSAVYLCASSFSGGTNEKLFFGSGTQLSVL.

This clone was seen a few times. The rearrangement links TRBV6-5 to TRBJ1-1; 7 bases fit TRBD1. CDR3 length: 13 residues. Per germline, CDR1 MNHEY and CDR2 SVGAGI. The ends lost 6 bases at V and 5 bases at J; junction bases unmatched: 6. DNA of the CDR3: TGTGCCAGCAGGTTCCCAGGGGGGACTGAAGCTTTCTTT. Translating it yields CASRFPGGTEAFF.

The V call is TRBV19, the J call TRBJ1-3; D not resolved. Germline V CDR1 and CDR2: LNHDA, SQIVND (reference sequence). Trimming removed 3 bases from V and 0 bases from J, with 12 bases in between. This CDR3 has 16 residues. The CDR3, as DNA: TGTGCCAGTAGTATCCAAATGACTCGCTCTGGAAACACCATATATTTT. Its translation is CASSIQMTRSGNTIYF.

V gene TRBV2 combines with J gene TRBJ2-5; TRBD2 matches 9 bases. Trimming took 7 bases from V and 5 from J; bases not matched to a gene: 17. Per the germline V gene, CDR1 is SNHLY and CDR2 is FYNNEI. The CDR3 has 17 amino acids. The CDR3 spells CASTKYGAGGPSETQYF. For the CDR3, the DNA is TGTGCCAGCACCAAATATGGGGCGGGAGGGCCCTCGGAGACCCAGTACTTC.

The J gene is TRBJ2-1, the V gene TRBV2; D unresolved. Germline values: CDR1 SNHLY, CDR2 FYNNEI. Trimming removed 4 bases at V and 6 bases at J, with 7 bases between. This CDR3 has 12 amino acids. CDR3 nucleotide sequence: TGTGCCAGCAGTGTATACGGCAATGAGCAGTTCTTC. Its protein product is CASSVYGNEQFF.

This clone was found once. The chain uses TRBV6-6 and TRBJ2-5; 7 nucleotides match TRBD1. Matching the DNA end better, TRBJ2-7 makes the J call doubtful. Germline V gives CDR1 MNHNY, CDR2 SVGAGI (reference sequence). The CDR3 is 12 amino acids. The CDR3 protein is CASSDRAYEQYF. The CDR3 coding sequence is TGTGCCAGCAGCGACAGGGCCTACGAGCAGTACTTC.

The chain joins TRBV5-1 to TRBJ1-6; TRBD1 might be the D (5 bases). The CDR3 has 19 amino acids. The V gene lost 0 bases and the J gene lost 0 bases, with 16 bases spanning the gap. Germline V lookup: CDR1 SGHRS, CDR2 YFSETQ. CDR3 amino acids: CASSLAAGKMSSYNSPLHF. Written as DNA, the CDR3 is TGCGCCAGCAGCTTGGCGGCAGGGAAGATGAGCTCCTATAATTCACCCCTCCACTTT.

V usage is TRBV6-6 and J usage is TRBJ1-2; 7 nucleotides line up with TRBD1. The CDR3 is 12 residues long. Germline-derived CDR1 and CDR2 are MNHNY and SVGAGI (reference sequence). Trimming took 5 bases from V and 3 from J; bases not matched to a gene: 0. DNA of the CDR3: TGTGCCAGCAGTACAGGGGACTATGGCTACACCTTC. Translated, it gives CASSTGDYGYTF.

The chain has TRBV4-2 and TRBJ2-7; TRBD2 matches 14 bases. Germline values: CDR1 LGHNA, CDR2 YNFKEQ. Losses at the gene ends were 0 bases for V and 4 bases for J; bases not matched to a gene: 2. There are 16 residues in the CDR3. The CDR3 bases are TGTGCCAGCAGCCAAGATGGGACTAGCGGGAGTTACGAGCAGTACTTC. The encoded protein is CASSQDGTSGSYEQYF.

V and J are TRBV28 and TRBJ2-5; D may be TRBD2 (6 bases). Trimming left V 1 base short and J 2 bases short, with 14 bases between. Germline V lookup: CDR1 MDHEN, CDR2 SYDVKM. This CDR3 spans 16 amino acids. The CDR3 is CASSLFMGGLQETQYF. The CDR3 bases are TGTGCCAGCAGTTTATTTATGGGAGGTTTACAAGAGACCCAGTACTTC.

CDR3 DNA sequence: TGTGCCAGCAGCTTAGGCTCGTTAGGACAGCCGTACGAGCAGTACTTC. Its translation is CASSLGSLGQPYEQYF. This chain links TRBV7-6 with TRBJ2-7, with a weak D call TRBD1 (6 bases). Germline V gene sequence: CDR1 SGHVS, CDR2 FNYEAQ. The V gene lost 1 base and the J gene lost 4 bases, with 17 bases spanning the gap. This CDR3 comprises 16 residues. The complete variable domain, with remaining parts taken from reference TRBV7-6 and TRBJ2-7, reads GAGVSQSPRYKVTKRGQDVALRCDPISGHVSLYWYRQALGQGPEFLTYFNYEAQQDKSGLPNDRFSAERPEGSISTLTIQRTEQRDSAMYRCASSLGSLGQPYEQYFGPGTRLTVT.

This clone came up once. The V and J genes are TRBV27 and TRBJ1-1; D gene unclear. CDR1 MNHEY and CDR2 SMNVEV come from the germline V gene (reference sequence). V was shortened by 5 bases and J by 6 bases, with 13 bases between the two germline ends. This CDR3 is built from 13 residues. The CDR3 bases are TGTGCCAGCAGTCTGAGCGGAGGAGCTGAAGCTTTCTTT. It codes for CASSLSGGAEAFF.

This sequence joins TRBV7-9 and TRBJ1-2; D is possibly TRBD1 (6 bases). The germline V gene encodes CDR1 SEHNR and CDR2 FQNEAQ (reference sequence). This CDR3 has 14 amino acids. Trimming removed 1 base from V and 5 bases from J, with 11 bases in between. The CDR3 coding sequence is TGTGCCAGCAGCTTAGGAGGGACACCTTATGGCTACACCTTC. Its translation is CASSLGGTPYGYTF.

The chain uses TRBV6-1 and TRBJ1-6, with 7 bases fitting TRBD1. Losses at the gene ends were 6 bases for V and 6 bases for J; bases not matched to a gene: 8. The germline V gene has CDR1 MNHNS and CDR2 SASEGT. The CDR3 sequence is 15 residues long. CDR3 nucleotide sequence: TGTGCCAGCAGCTACACAGGGGAAGGTAATTCACCCCTCCACTTT. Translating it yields CASSYTGEGNSPLHF.

CDR3 bases: TGCGCCAGCAGCGATCGGGGAGGAGAGACCCAGTACTTC. As protein: CASSDRGGETQYF. V and J are TRBV5-1 and TRBJ2-5; D perhaps matches TRBD2 (6 bases). V gave up 4 bases and J gave up 4 bases, with 11 bases separating them. The CDR3 consists of 13 residues. Germline lookup yields CDR1 SGHRS and CDR2 YFSETQ.

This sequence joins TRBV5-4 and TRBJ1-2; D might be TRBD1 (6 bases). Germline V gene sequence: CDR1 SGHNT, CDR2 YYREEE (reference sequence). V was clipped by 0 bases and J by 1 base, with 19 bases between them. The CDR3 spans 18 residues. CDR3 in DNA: TGTGCCAGCAGCTTGGATAAGGGGGGGGCGGGGGGTAACTATGGCTACACCTTC. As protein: CASSLDKGGAGGNYGYTF.

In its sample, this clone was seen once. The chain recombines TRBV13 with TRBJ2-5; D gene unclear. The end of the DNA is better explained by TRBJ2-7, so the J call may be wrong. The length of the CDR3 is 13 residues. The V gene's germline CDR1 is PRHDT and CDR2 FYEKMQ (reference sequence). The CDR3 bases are TGTGCCAGCAGCTCCACCACCCTGGGCGAGCAGTACTTC. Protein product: CASSSTTLGEQYF.